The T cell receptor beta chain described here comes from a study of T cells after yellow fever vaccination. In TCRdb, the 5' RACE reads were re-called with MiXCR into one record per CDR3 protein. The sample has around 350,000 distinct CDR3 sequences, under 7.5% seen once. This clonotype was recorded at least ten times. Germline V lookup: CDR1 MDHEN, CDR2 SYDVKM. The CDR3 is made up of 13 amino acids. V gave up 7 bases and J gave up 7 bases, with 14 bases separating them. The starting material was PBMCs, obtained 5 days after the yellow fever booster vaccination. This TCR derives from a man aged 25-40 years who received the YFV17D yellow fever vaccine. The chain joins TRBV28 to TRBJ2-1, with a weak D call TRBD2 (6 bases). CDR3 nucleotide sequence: TGTGCCAGCACCCGTCTAGCGCGGAATGAGCAGTTCTTC. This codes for CASTRLARNEQFF.